This T cell receptor beta chain comes out of a study of blood T cell repertoires in COVID-19. Background on the study: The samples span acute and convalescent COVID-19 from the United States, Italy and Spain. Sample material is recorded as cDNA or gDNA derived from T cells, B-cell-depleted T cells, or PBMCs.

How the authors handled the data: Estimation of nucleated cell counts was performed using reference gene primer amplification. Some clones are missing from TCRdb's copy, which holds only in-frame ones; the method was immunoSEQ multiplex PCR. The DNA gave D and trimming, while V, J and clone size come from that table. The sample yields about 220,000 clones, 86% seen once. The germline V gene has CDR1 MNHEY and CDR2 SVGAGI. V lost 4 bases to trimming and J lost 4 bases, with 10 bases between them. The CDR3 has 13 residues. The sequenced sample consisted of peripheral blood. The genes are TRBV6-5 and TRBJ1-1, with D hard to call. The clonotype comes from a man under 40 who had recovered from COVID-19. The CDR3 nucleotides are TGTGCCAGCAGTTCGGCGGGGAGCACTGAAGCTTTCTTT. It encodes CASSSAGSTEAFF.